The 8 T cell receptor beta chains in this list originate from one sample, sequenced in a study of CD8 T cells in ankylosing spondylitis. TCRdb reprocessed the 5' RACE reads with MiXCR, giving one entry per CDR3 protein. The repertoire holds roughly 250,000 distinct CDR3 sequences, with about 9.1% as singletons. Material for sequencing was blood, either unsorted or a sorted T cell fraction (not recorded which). The receptor source for this set is a male donor with ankylosing spondylitis or in good health (not recorded which).

The chain recombines TRBV18 with TRBJ2-3, with unresolved D. Germline V gene data show CDR1 as KGHSH and CDR2 as LQKENI. This CDR3 spans 15 amino acids. Trimming stripped 0 bases from V and 4 bases from J, with 11 bases between. The DNA for the CDR3 is TGTGCCAGCTCACCACCGCTGGTTGAGGCAGATACGCAGTATTTT. Encoded protein: CASSPPLVEADTQYF.

This clonotype was observed a handful of times. The chain combines TRBV25-1 with TRBJ1-3; weak D call: TRBD1 (6 bases). Germline lookup yields CDR1 MGHDK and CDR2 SYGVNS. The V gene lost 5 bases and the J gene lost 0 bases, with 11 bases spanning the gap. CDR3 length: 15 amino acids. The CDR3 DNA is TGTGCCAGCAGTCAACTGGGACACTCTGGAAACACCATATATTTT. Amino acid sequence: CASSQLGHSGNTIYF. The full variable domain, with the rest looked up from reference TRBV25-1 and TRBJ1-3, is EADIYQTPRYLVIGTGKKITLECSQTMGHDKMYWYQQDPGMELHLIHYSYGVNSTEKGDLSSESTVSRIRTEHFPLTLESARPSHTSQYLCASSQLGHSGNTIYFGEGSWLTVV.

The V call is TRBV5-1, the J call TRBJ2-1, with TRBD2 identical over 7 bases. This CDR3 spans 13 amino acids. V was clipped by 6 bases and J by 7 bases; unmatched bases: 7. CDR1 is SGHRS and CDR2 is YFSETQ in the germline V gene. The CDR3 spells CASTEDGGNEQFF. CDR3 bases: TGCGCCAGCACAGAGGACGGGGGGAATGAGCAGTTCTTC. Filled out from reference TRBV5-1 and TRBJ2-1, the complete variable domain reads KAGVTQTPRYLIKTRGQQVTLSCSPISGHRSVSWYQQTPGQGLQFLFEYFSETQRNKGNFPGRFSGRQFSNSRSEMNVSTLELGDSALYLCASTEDGGNEQFFGPGTRLTVL.

The sample holds many counts of this clonotype. V is TRBV20-1 and J is TRBJ2-5; 9 bases line up with TRBD1. Germline-derived CDR1 and CDR2 are DFQATT and SNEGSKA (reference sequence). This CDR3 spans 15 amino acids. The V gene end was trimmed by 0 bases and the J gene end by 4 bases; junction bases not matched to a gene: 6. The CDR3 region is CSAREQGALRETQYF. In DNA, the CDR3 is TGCAGTGCTAGAGAACAGGGGGCGTTGAGAGAGACCCAGTACTTC.

The genes are TRBV7-2 and TRBJ2-3; TRBD1 matches 7 bases. Germline loops: CDR1 SGHTA, CDR2 FQGNSA. This CDR3 has 15 residues. V dropped 5 bases and J dropped 1; count of bases not matched to a gene: 6. The CDR3 nucleotides read TGTGCCAGCAGCCAGAGGGGGCGCGGCACAGATACGCAGTATTTT. It yields the protein CASSQRGRGTDTQYF.

The chain uses TRBV9 and TRBJ2-1; possibly TRBD2 for D (5 bases). V was pared by 0 bases and J by 8 bases, with 12 bases between. Germline loops: CDR1 SGDLS, CDR2 YYNGEE. This CDR3 is built from 14 residues. CDR3 protein: CASSVAAYGDEQFF. CDR3 DNA sequence: TGTGCCAGCAGCGTAGCGGCCTACGGGGATGAGCAGTTCTTC. Complete variable domain (other parts from reference TRBV9 and TRBJ2-1): DSGVTQTPKHLITATGQRVTLRCSPRSGDLSVYWYQQSLDQGLQFLIQYYNGEERAKGNILERFSAQQFPDLHSELNLSSLELGDSALYFCASSVAAYGDEQFFGPGTRLTVL.

This clonotype appeared many times. The gene calls are TRBV18 and TRBJ1-1; D call uncertain. This CDR3 is built from 15 residues. Germline lookup yields CDR1 KGHSH and CDR2 LQKENI. V gave up 0 bases and J gave up 1 base, with 9 bases separating them. The CDR3 coding sequence is TGTGCCAGCTCACCACCGGGAAGACCGAACACTGAAGCTTTCTTT. Its translation: CASSPPGRPNTEAFF.

This clonotype was seen repeatedly, ten times or more. The chain employs TRBV6-2 or TRBV6-3 and TRBJ2-7, with D possibly being TRBD1 (6 bases). Germline V gene sequence: CDR1 MNHEY, CDR2 SVGEGT. Between the trimmed V and J ends, which lost 6 bases and 5 bases, there was a span of 11 bases. This CDR3 region has 12 residues. The DNA for the CDR3 is TGTGCCAGCAGGAAGGACAGCCACGAGCAGTACTTC. Translating gives CASRKDSHEQYF.